This T cell receptor beta chain stems from a study of blood T cell repertoires in COVID-19. Turning to the study itself: Researchers got acute and convalescent COVID-19 samples from the United States, Italy and Spain. In each case, the material was cDNA or gDNA derived from T cells, B-cell-depleted T cells, or PBMCs.

Trimming shortened V by 2 bases and J by 2 bases, and 7 bases separated the two germline ends. Germline V lookup: CDR1 SGDLS, CDR2 YYNGEE. The CDR3 contains 13 residues. Authors' methods: Scientists estimated how many nucleated cells there were by amplifying reference gene primers. TCRdb's table, derived via immunoSEQ multiplex PCR, lists solely in-frame clones and lacks some. Clonal size and the V and J genes are those of that table, whereas D and trimming came from the DNA. The sample has 50,000 or so clones, 79% seen once. The origin of this receptor is a man between 65 and 85 years old with acute or convalescent COVID-19. The genes are TRBV9 and TRBJ1-2; D gene unclear. The specimen was peripheral blood. CDR3 DNA sequence: TGTGCCAGCAGCGTGGAGGGCAACTATGGCTACACCTTC. Translation gives CASSVEGNYGYTF.